The rows below give T cell receptor beta chains drawn from one sample of a study of CD8 T cells in Susac syndrome. Each CDR3 protein is one row after TCRdb ran MiXCR on the immunoSEQ multiplex PCR reads. The table includes some 130,000 distinct CDR3 sequences, approximately 95% detected once. The sample comprised CD8+ T cells from PBMCs. These TCRs come from a human donor with Susac syndrome. The CDR3 runs from the conserved cysteine through the conserved F or W. The D gene is left open where the match is weak. The size of a clone is reported for some rows only, either as once, few or many, or as a class for expanded clones.

TRBJ1-5,-,11,TRBV19,-,TGTGCCAGCGGGCTTCTTCAGCCCCAGCATTTT,CASGLLQPQHF
TRBJ1-1,-,15,TRBV7-8,-,TGTGCCAGCAGCTCGGACGCCAATTTAAACACTGAAGCTTTCTTT,CASSSDANLNTEAFF
TRBJ2-1,-,14,TRBV20-1,-,TGCAGTGCTCCCAACCTCGCAGGATACAATGAGCAGTTCTTC,CSAPNLAGYNEQFF
TRBJ2-1,-,16,TRBV28,-,TGTGCCAGCAGTCAACCCCCTCCCAGGTTCTACAATGAGCAGTTCTTC,CASSQPPPRFYNEQFF
TRBJ2-7,-,16,TRBV13,TRBD2,TGTGCCAGCAGCTCCGGGGGGGAGCGAGGTTTTTACGAGCAGTACTTC,CASSSGGERGFYEQYF
TRBJ2-3,-,13,TRBV20-1,TRBD1,TGCAGTGCTTCAGGGACAGGGATAGATACGCAGTATTTT,CSASGTGIDTQYF
TRBJ1-5,-,15,TRBV9,TRBD1,TGTGCCAGCAGCGCCACGACAGGGCTGGGGCAGCCCCAGCATTTT,CASSATTGLGQPQHF
TRBJ2-7,-,13,TRBV30,-,TGTGCCTGGAATAGCCGTAGCTCCTACGAGCAGTACTTC,CAWNSRSSYEQYF
TRBJ2-1,-,12,TRBV7-6,-,TGTGCCAGCAGCTTAGGGGGGCGCGAGCAGTTCTTC,CASSLGGREQFF
TRBJ2-3,-,12,TRBV4-1,-,TGCGCCAGCAGCCAAGAGTGGGATACGCAGTATTTT,CASSQEWDTQYF
TRBJ1-1,-,12,TRBV4-1,-,TGCGCCAGCAGCCAACCCGGGGCGAGGGCTTTCTTT,CASSQPGARAFF
TRBJ2-1,-,10,TRBV20-1,TRBD2,TGCAGTGCTAGAGAGGGACTACAGTTCTTC,CSAREGLQFF
TRBJ1-1,-,13,TRBV15,-,TGTGCCACCTCAAGTGGGGGGTACACTGAAGCTTTCTTT,CATSSGGYTEAFF
TRBJ1-2,-,17,TRBV4-1,TRBD1,TGCGCCAGCAGCCGTGACGCGGGACAGGGTCCTCTCTATGGCTACACCTTC,CASSRDAGQGPLYGYTF
TRBJ1-1,once,9,TRBV9,-,TGTGCCAGCAGCGAGACCTACGACTTT,CASSETYDF
TRBJ1-1,-,16,TRBV7-2,-,TGTGCCAGCAGCTTAGACGAAGACACCGTTAGGCCTGAAGCTTTCTTT,CASSLDEDTVRPEAFF
TRBJ2-3,-,15,TRBV29-1,-,TGCAGCGTTGCTAAAGGGACGGATAGCACAGATACGCAGTATTTT,CSVAKGTDSTDTQYF
TRBJ2-5,-,16,TRBV14,TRBD1,TGTGCCAGCAGCCAAGTTTGGACAGGGGGCCTCGAGACCCAGTACTTC,CASSQVWTGGLETQYF
TRBJ2-5,once,15,TRBV7-9,-,TGTGCCAGCAGCTTAGTGGTCGGGACTCTCAGGCCCCAGTACTTC,CASSLVVGTLRPQYF
TRBJ2-3,-,14,TRBV6-1,TRBD2,TGTGCCAGCCGGGAGGACGCGTTCACAGATACGCAGTATTTT,CASREDAFTDTQYF
TRBJ2-1,-,11,TRBV12-5,-,TGTGCTAGTGGTTTGGTAGTGGAGCAGTTCTTC,CASGLVVEQFF
TRBJ2-7,-,12,TRBV19,-,TGTGCCAGCTCACAGGGTGCCTACGAGCAGTACTTC,CASSQGAYEQYF
TRBJ1-2,few,15,TRBV7-8,-,TGTGCCAGCAGCTTGGGCGGGTCGGCGTCATATGGCTACACCTTC,CASSLGGSASYGYTF
TRBJ2-5,-,17,TRBV6-5,-,TGTGCCAGCAGTTACTCGTCCGGGGGCCCGATTATTGAGACCCAGTACTTC,CASSYSSGGPIIETQYF
TRBJ2-1,-,15,TRBV5-1,-,TGCGCCAGCAGCTACCAGCTAGCGTCTACGGATGAGCAGTTCTTC,CASSYQLASTDEQFF
TRBJ2-7,-,21,TRBV6-5,TRBD2,TGTGCCAGCAGGTTCCTCACGGGGACTAGCGGGTCGCTGTCGAGCTCCTACGAGCAGTACTTC,CASRFLTGTSGSLSSSYEQYF
TRBJ1-5,-,17,TRBV10-2,TRBD1,TGCGCCAGCCCTACGGATGGGACAGGGGGCCCCAATCAGCCCCAGCATTTT,CASPTDGTGGPNQPQHF
TRBJ1-1,-,11,TRBV4-2,-,TGTGCCAGCAGCCAAGATCAGGGAGCTTTCTTT,CASSQDQGAFF